This TCR beta chain stems from a study of CD8 T cells in ankylosing spondylitis. TCRdb fed the 5' RACE reads into MiXCR, producing one record per CDR3 protein. The sample has 150,000 to 200,000 distinct CDR3 sequences; over 10% are singletons. This CDR3 comprises 15 residues. With 3 bases removed from V and 4 bases from J, the gap between germline ends came to 15 bases. Germline V CDR1 and CDR2: SGHNT, YENEEA. The clonotype was recovered from a male donor with ankylosing spondylitis or in good health (not recorded which). Sequenced input: blood, either unsorted or a sorted T cell fraction (not recorded which). The chain employs TRBV11-3 and TRBJ2-5; TRBD1 is a possible D gene (6 bases). The CDR3: CASSFPQGQLETQYF. Written as DNA, the CDR3 is TGTGCCAGCAGCTTTCCCCAGGGGCAGCTAGAGACCCAGTACTTC.